The 14 T cell receptor beta chains listed next were all sequenced from one sample in a study of T cell repertoires in cytomegalovirus infection. Via MiXCR, TCRdb re-called the reads, giving one row per CDR3 protein. The sample consists of about 920,000 distinct CDR3 sequences, less than 35% of them appearing once. No cognate antigen is known for these TCRs. Here the sequenced sample was cultured CD8+ T cells from PBMCs, taken from culture after CMV antigen stimulation. The receptors shown here come from a human donor in good health (CMV status not recorded). Some clones in this sample may be carry-over from other donors' samples.

This clonotype was observed a handful of times. This rearrangement joins TRBV7-9 to TRBJ1-2; 8 bases map to TRBD1. Germline loops: CDR1 SEHNR, CDR2 FQNEAQ (reference sequence). The V gene end was trimmed by 5 bases and the J gene end by 0 bases; junction bases not matched to a gene: 14. This CDR3 spans 18 amino acids. The CDR3: CASSPRAETGESNYGYTF. The CDR3 region has the DNA TGTGCCAGCAGCCCCAGGGCAGAGACAGGGGAGTCTAACTATGGCTACACCTTC.

Comment on this clonotype: This may be a read error, as it is one base from a much larger clone. V and J are TRBV7-3 and TRBJ2-3; a weak D match, TRBD1 (6 bases). Trimming left V 1 base short and J 7 bases short, with 15 bases between. The CDR3 sequence is 15 residues long. The germline V gene has CDR1 SGHTA and CDR2 FQGTGA. The CDR3 sequence is CASSLSGGLRNTQYF. The CDR3 coding sequence is TGTGCCAGCAGCTTAAGTGGGGGCCTTAGAAATACGCAGTATTTT.

In its sample, this clonotype was seen a few times. The gene calls are TRBV11-2 and TRBJ2-1; 7 bases fit TRBD2. The CDR3 has 18 amino acids. The V and J ends lost 1 base and 1 base, in that order; junction bases with no gene match: 10. Germline CDR1 SGHAT, CDR2 FQNNGV. CDR3 nucleotide sequence: TGTGCCAGCAGCTTAGCACCTCCAGCGGGGCGGTCCTACAATGAGCAGTTCTTC. Translation gives CASSLAPPAGRSYNEQFF.

This clonotype was seen a few times. The rearrangement uses TRBV7-9 and TRBJ2-7; D might be TRBD1 or TRBD2, each matching 7 bases. Trimming pared 5 bases from V and 6 bases from J, leaving 14 bases between. Germline lookup yields CDR1 SEHNR and CDR2 FQNEAQ (reference sequence). This CDR3 spans 13 amino acids. CDR3 loop: CASSAGGTVEQYV. CDR3 coding DNA: TGTGCCAGCAGCGCCGGGGGGACAGTCGAGCAGTACGTC.

The chain couples TRBV13 to TRBJ1-4, with no clear D. CDR3 length: 16 amino acids. Germline-derived CDR1 and CDR2 are PRHDT and FYEKMQ (reference sequence). V was trimmed by 6 bases and J by 7 bases, leaving 21 bases between them. CDR3 sequence (DNA): TGTGCCAGCAGACCGCAACGATCAGAGTTTAGTGAAAAACTGTTTTTT. Protein sequence: CASRPQRSEFSEKLFF.

V and J are TRBV5-4 and TRBJ2-1; possible D gene TRBD1, 6 bases. Germline assignment: CDR1 SGHNT and CDR2 YYREEE (reference sequence). The CDR3 has 15 amino acids. The V and J ends lost 1 base and 8 bases respectively, with 16 bases between them. In DNA, the CDR3 is TGTGCCAGCAGCTTGTTGGGACACCGCTGGGATGAGCAGTTCTTC. Its translation: CASSLLGHRWDEQFF.

This chain uses TRBV6-6 with TRBJ2-3, with 7 bases lining up with TRBD2. The trim removed 10 bases at V and 2 bases at J, leaving 12 bases unmatched. Germline loops: CDR1 MNHNY, CDR2 SVGAGI (reference sequence). The CDR3 is 15 residues long. CDR3 amino acids: CATFVAGVPTDTQYF. CDR3 coding DNA: TGTGCCACTTTCGTTGCGGGGGTCCCCACAGATACGCAGTATTTT.

This chain links TRBV7-3 with TRBJ2-6, with 7 bases fitting TRBD1. There are 21 residues in the CDR3. The germline CDR1 and CDR2 sequences are SGHTA and FQGTGA. V was clipped by 1 base and J by 2 bases; unmatched bases: 17. The CDR3 protein is CASSLNAILDRSSPGANVLTF. CDR3 coding DNA: TGTGCCAGCAGCTTAAATGCCATTTTGGACAGGTCCTCCCCTGGGGCCAACGTCCTGACTTTC.

The rearrangement links TRBV15 to TRBJ1-1; perhaps TRBD1 as D (5 bases). Germline-derived CDR1 and CDR2 are LNHNV and YYDKDF (reference sequence). V shed 0 bases and J shed 3 bases, with 23 bases lying between them. This CDR3 contains 19 residues. CDR3 in amino acids: CATSRDPWTPPQGDTEAFF. Here the CDR3 DNA reads TGTGCCACCAGCAGAGATCCGTGGACACCCCCCCAAGGTGACACTGAAGCTTTCTTT.

Comments on this clonotype: With a much larger clone just one base away, this may be a read error. This chain joins TRBV7-8 and TRBJ2-1; 7 nucleotides line up with TRBD2. The germline V gene encodes CDR1 SGHVS and CDR2 FQNEAQ. J was trimmed by 2 bases and V by 0 bases; bases with no gene match: 13. This CDR3 is 19 amino acids long. In DNA form, the CDR3 reads TGTGCCAGCAGCTTAGCGGGTCTAGTGGGGGGGAAAACCTACAATGAGCAGTTCTTC. As protein: CASSLAGLVGGKTYNEQFF. The variable domain in full, completed from reference TRBV7-8 and TRBJ2-1, reads GAGVSQSPRYKVAKRGQDVALRCDPISGHVSLFWYQQALGQGPEFLTYFQNEAQLDKSGLPSDRFFAERPEGSVSTLKIQRTQQEDSAVYLCASSLAGLVGGKTYNEQFFGPGTRLTVL.

CDR3 bases: TGCGCCAGCAGCCGGCTAGCGGGGTACAATGAGCAGTTCTTC. It translates to CASSRLAGYNEQFF. V gene TRBV4-1 combines with J gene TRBJ2-1; 9 nucleotides agree with TRBD2. This CDR3 has 14 amino acids. The germline V gene has CDR1 MGHRA and CDR2 YSYEKL. The ends lost 4 bases at V and 4 bases at J; junction bases unmatched: 2.

The chain has TRBV10-3 and TRBJ2-7; D possibly matches TRBD1 or TRBD2 (5 bases each). The germline CDR1 and CDR2 sequences are ENHRY and SYGVKD. The CDR3 is 14 amino acids. V was pared by 11 bases and J by 4 bases, with 21 bases between. The CDR3 nucleotides are TGTGCCTCGAGGGACCCCGAAGACCCTTACGAGCAGTACGTC. This translates into CASRDPEDPYEQYV.

This clonotype was picked up many times. The chain is built from TRBV11-2 and TRBJ2-3; D uncertain. Germline CDR1 and CDR2: SGHAT and FQNNGV. V was clipped by 4 bases and J by 6 bases, with 8 bases between them. CDR3 length: 12 amino acids. CDR3 nucleotide sequence: TGTGCCAGCAGCTCCCTGCGGGATACGCAGTATTTT. Its protein is CASSSLRDTQYF.

The J gene is TRBJ1-5, the V gene TRBV4-1; D is perhaps TRBD1 (5 bases). The CDR3 runs 15 residues. Trimming took 0 bases from V and 6 from J, leaving 12 bases between them. CDR1 and CDR2 (germline): MGHRA, YSYEKL. CDR3 sequence (DNA): TGCGCCAGCAGCCAAGATCAGAGAGGGACTCAGCCCCAGCATTTT. Protein product: CASSQDQRGTQPQHF.